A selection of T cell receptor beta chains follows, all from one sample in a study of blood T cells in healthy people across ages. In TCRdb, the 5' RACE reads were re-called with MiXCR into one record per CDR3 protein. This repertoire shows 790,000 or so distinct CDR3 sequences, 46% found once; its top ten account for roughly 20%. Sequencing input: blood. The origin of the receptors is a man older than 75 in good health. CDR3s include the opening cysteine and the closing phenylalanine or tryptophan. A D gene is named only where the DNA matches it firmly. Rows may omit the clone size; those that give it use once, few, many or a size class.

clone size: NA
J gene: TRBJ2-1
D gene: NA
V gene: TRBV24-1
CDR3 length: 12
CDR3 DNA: TGTGCCACCAGGGAGCGACACAATGAGCAGTTCTTC
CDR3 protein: CATRERHNEQFF

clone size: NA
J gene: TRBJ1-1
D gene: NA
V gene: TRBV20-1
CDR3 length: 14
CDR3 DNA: TGCAGTTCTCGAAGCGGCGGGTGGGCCACTGAAGCTTTCTTT
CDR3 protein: CSSRSGGWATEAFF

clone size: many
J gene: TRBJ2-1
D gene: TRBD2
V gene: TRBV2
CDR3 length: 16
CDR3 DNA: TGTGCCAGCACCCTACGTTTTGGGGGAGGGCCCGTGGAGCAGTTCTTC
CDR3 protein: CASTLRFGGGPVEQFF

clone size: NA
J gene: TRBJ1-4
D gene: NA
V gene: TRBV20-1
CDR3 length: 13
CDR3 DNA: TGCAGTGTACTGGGGGCAACTAATGAAAAACTGTTTTTT
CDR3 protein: CSVLGATNEKLFF

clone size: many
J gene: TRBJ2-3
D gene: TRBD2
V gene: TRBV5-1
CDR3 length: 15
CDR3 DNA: TGCGCCAGCAGCGCACTAGCGGGAGGGGCAGATACGCAGTATTTT
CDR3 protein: CASSALAGGADTQYF

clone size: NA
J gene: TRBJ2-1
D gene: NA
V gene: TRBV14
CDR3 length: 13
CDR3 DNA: TGTGCCAGCAGCCAGCAATCCTACAATGAGCAGTTCTTC
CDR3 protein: CASSQQSYNEQFF

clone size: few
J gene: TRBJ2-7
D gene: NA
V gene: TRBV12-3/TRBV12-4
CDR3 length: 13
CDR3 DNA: TGTGCCAGCAGTGTCACTCCGGGTTACGAGCAGTACTTC
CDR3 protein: CASSVTPGYEQYF

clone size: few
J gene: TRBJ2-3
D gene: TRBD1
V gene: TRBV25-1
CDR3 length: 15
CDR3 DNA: TGTGCCAGCAGTGAGTCGACAGGGGGGACAGATACGCAGTATTTT
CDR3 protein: CASSESTGGTDTQYF

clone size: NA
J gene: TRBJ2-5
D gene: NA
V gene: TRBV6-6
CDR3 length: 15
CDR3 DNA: TGTGCCAGCAACCTTGGGGATTCGAGGCGGGAGACCCAGTACTTC
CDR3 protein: CASNLGDSRRETQYF

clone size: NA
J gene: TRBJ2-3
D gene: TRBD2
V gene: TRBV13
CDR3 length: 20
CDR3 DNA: TGTGCCAGCAGCTTGATGGGACTAGCGTCCTCGAGAAGTTTGTCAGATACGCAGTATTTT
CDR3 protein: CASSLMGLASSRSLSDTQYF

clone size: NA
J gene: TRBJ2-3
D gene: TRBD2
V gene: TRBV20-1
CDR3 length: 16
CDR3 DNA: TGCAGTGCTAGCCTTAGCGGGAGTGGGGTCACAGATACGCAGTATTTT
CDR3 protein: CSASLSGSGVTDTQYF

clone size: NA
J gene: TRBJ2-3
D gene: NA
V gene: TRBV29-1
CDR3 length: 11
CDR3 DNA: TGCAGCGTGGGGCTTAGGGATACGCAGTATTTT
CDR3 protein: CSVGLRDTQYF

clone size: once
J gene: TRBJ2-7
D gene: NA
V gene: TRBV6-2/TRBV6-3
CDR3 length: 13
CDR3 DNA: TGTGCCAGCGGAGACAGGAGCTCCTACGAGCAGTACTTC
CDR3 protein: CASGDRSSYEQYF

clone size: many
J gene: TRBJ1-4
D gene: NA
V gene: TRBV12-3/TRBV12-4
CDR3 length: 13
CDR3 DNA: TGTGCCACCAGGAATCTAACTAATGAAAAACTGTTTTTT
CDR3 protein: CATRNLTNEKLFF

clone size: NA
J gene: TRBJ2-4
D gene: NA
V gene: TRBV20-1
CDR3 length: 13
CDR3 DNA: TGCAGTGCCGTACTTCTAGCCAAAAACATTCAGTACTTC
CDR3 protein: CSAVLLAKNIQYF

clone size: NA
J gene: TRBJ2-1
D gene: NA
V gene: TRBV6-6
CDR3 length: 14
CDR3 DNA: TGTGCCAGCAGTTACTCGATCACCTACAATGAGCAGTTCTTC
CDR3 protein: CASSYSITYNEQFF

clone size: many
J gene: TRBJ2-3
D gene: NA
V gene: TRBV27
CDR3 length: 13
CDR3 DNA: TGTGCCAGCACGCGGACGAGCACAGATACGCAGTATTTT
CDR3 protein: CASTRTSTDTQYF

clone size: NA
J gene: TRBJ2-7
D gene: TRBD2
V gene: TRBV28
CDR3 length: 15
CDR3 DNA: TGTGCCAGCAGCCCACTGGTTTCGGGAGGTTACGAGCAGTACTTC
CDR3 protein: CASSPLVSGGYEQYF

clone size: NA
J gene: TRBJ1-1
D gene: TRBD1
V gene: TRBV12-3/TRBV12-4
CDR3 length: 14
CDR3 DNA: TGTGCCAGCAGAGCAGACAGGGTGGACACTGAAGCTTTCTTT
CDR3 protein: CASRADRVDTEAFF

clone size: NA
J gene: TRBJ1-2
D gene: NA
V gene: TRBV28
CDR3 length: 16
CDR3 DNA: TGTGCCAGCAATCCGGGGAATATACGTCTGAGGAGAGAGGACACCTTC
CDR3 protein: CASNPGNIRLRREDTF

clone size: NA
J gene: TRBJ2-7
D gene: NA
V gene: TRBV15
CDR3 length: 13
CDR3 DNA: TGTGCCACCAGCAGAGAGGGGACACGGGAGCAGTACTTC
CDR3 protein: CATSREGTREQYF

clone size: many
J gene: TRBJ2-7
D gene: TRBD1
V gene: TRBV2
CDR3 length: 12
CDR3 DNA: TGTGCCAGCAAGCGACAGGGCTACGAGCAGTACTTC
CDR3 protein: CASKRQGYEQYF

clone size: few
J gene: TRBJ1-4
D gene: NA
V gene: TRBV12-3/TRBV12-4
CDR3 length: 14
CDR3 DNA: TGTGCCAGCAGTCCCCACGCTGGTAATGAAAAACTGTTTTTT
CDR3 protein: CASSPHAGNEKLFF

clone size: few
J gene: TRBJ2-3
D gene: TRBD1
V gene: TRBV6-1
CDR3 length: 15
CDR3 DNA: TGTGCCAGCAGTTCCGGGACAGGGGGGACTGGTACGCAGTATTTT
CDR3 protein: CASSSGTGGTGTQYF

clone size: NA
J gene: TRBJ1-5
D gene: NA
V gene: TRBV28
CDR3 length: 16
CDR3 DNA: TGTGCCAGCAGTTTATCCTACATGGGGTCCCCCCAGCCCCAGCATTTT
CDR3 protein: CASSLSYMGSPQPQHF

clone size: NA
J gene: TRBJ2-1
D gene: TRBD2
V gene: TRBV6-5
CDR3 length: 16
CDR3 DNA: TGTGCCAGCAGTAGACCGGGACTAGTTAAGGAGAATGAGCAGTTCTTC
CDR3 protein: CASSRPGLVKENEQFF

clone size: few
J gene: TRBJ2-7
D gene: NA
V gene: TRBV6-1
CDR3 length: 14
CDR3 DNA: TGTGCCAGCATGGGGCCAGGGGTCAACTACGAGCAGTACTTC
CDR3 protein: CASMGPGVNYEQYF

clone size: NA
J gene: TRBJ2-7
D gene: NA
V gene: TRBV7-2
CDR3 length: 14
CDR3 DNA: TGTGCCAGCAGCTTATCCAGCGGATGCTACGAGCAGTACTTC
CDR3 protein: CASSLSSGCYEQYF

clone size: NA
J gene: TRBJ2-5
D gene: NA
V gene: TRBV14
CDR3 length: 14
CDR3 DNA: TGTGCCAGCAGCCTCCCCCGGAGCCAAGAGACCCAGTACTTC
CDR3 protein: CASSLPRSQETQYF

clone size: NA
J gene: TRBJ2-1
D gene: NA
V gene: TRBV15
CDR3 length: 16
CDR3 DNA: TGTGCCACCAGCAGAGGGACGGGTCGCTCCTACAATGAGCAGTTCTTC
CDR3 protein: CATSRGTGRSYNEQFF

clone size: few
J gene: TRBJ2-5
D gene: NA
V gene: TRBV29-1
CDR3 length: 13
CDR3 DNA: TGCAGCGTTGAAGGGCAGGGGAAAGAGACCCAGTACTTC
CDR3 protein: CSVEGQGKETQYF

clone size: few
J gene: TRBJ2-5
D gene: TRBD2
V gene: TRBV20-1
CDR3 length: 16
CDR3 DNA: TGCAGTGCTAGAGATCCAGGACGAGCGGGGGGAGAGACCCAGTACTTC
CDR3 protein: CSARDPGRAGGETQYF

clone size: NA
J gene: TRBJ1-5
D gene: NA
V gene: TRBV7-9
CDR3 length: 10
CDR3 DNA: TGTGCCAGCAGACATCAGCCCCAGCATTTT
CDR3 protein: CASRHQPQHF

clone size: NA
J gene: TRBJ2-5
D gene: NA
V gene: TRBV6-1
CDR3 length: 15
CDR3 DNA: TGTGCCAGCAGTGAGGCCGGGACATCGGGAGAGACCCAGTACTTC
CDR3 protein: CASSEAGTSGETQYF

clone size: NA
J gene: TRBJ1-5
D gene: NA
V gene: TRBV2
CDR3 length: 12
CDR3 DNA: TGTGCCAGCCAAAGGGGGGCATGGCCCCAGCATTTT
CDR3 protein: CASQRGAWPQHF

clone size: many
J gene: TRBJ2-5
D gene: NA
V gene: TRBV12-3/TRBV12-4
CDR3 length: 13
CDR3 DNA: TGTGCCAGCAGCAGGGACGGAGGCGAGACCCAGTACTTC
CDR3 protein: CASSRDGGETQYF

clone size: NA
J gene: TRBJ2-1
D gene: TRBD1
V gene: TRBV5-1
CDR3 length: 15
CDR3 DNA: TGCGCCAGCAGACGTGGACAGGGCCCGGACAATGAGCAGTTCTTC
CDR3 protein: CASRRGQGPDNEQFF

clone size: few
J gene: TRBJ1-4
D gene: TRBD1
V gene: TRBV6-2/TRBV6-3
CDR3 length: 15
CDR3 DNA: TGTGCCAGCCGAAACACCGGGACAGGGGACGAAAAACTGTTTTTT
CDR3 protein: CASRNTGTGDEKLFF

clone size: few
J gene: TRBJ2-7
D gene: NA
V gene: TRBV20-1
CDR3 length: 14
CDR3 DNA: TGCAGTTTCCCCCGGGACTCCCTGGGCAACGAGCAGTACTTC
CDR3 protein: CSFPRDSLGNEQYF

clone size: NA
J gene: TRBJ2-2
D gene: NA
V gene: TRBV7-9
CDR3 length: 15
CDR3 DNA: TGTGCCAGCAGCTCGACGACCGCTAACACCGGGGAGCTGTTTTTT
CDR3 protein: CASSSTTANTGELFF

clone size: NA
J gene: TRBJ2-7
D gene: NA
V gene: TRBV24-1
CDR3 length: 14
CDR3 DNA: TGTGCCACCAGTGCCTCCGGGACATATTACGAGCAGTACTTC
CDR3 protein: CATSASGTYYEQYF

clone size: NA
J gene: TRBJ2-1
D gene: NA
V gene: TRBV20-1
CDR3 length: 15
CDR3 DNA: TGCAGTGCTAGCTTTGGTAGCGGCATGTACAATGAGCAGTTCTTC
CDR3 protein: CSASFGSGMYNEQFF

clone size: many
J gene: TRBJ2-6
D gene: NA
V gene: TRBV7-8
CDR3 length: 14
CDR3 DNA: TGTGCCAGCAGCCGACTGGCTGGGGCCAACGTCCTGACTTTC
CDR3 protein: CASSRLAGANVLTF

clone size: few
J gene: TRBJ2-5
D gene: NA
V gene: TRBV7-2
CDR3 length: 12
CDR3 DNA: TGTGCCAGCAGCTTCCTTTCCGAGACCCAGTACTTC
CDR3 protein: CASSFLSETQYF

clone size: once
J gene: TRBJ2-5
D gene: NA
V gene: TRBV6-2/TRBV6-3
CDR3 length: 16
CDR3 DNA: TGTGCCAGCAGTTACTCGACAGCCGACTTCCAAGAGACCCAGTACTTC
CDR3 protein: CASSYSTADFQETQYF

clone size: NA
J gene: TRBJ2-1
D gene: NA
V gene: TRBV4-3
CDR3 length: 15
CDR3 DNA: TGCGCCAGCAGCCAACTAGCTCTGGGATTCGATGAGCAGTTCTTC
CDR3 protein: CASSQLALGFDEQFF

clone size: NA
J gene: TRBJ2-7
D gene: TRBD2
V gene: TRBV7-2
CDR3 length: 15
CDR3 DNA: TGTGCCAGCAGGAGGACTAGCGGGCAAACCTACGAGCAGTACTTC
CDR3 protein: CASRRTSGQTYEQYF

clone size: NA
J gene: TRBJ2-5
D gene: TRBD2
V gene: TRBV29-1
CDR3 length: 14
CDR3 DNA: TGCAGCGTTGGACTGGCGGGGGAGTTCGAGACCCAGTACTTC
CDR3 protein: CSVGLAGEFETQYF

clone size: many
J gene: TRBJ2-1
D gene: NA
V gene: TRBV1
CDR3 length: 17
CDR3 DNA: TGCACCAGCAGCCAAGATCTCCTAGCGGTGGAAGGGAATGAGCAGTTCTTC
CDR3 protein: CTSSQDLLAVEGNEQFF

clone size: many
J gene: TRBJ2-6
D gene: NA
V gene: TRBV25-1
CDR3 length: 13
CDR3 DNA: TGTGCCAGCGGGAGCTCTGGGGCCAACGTCCTGACTTTC
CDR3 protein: CASGSSGANVLTF

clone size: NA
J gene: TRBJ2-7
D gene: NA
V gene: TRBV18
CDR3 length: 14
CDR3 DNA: TGTGCCAGCTCACCACCGTCCGGGCCGTACAAGCAGTACTTC
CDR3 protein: CASSPPSGPYKQYF